One and the same sample provided the 17 T cell receptor beta chains below, sequenced in a study of cytomegalovirus exposure and HLA in healthy donors. Vbeta (60) and Jbeta (13) primers were used in the PCR. Using immunoSEQ multiplex PCR, the repertoire was profiled, and TCRdb retains in-frame clones only, with some absent. In the table there are some 77,000 clones, over 70% of which are singletons. Sequencing used PBMCs. These receptors came from a woman aged 40 to 50 in good health and CMV-seronegative.

The chain links TRBV5-1 to TRBJ2-3; D perhaps matches TRBD2 (5 bases). V dropped 6 bases and J dropped 0 bases, with 11 bases sitting between them. CDR1 is SGHRS, CDR2 YFSETQ, per germline. The CDR3 is 14 amino acids. The CDR3 here is CASKAGTSTDTQYF. Written as DNA, the CDR3 is TGCGCCAGCAAGGCGGGTACTAGCACAGATACGCAGTATTTT.

The chain recombines TRBV25-1 with TRBJ2-1, with D perhaps TRBD2 (5 bases). V dropped 4 bases and J dropped 2 bases, with 18 bases sitting between them. This CDR3 is built from 17 residues. The germline gives CDR1 MGHDK, CDR2 SYGVNS. The CDR3 is CASSGGLRDRTYNEQFF. Written as DNA, the CDR3 is TGTGCCAGCAGTGGTGGGCTCCGGGATAGGACCTACAATGAGCAGTTCTTC.

CDR3 DNA: TGTGCCAGCAGCTATAGACAGGGGGCTAACTATGGCTACACCTTC. It codes for CASSYRQGANYGYTF. The chain carries TRBV5-6 and TRBJ1-2; 9 positions match TRBD1. V was pared by 3 bases and J by 0 bases, with 3 bases of the junction left unmatched. Germline loops: CDR1 SGHDT, CDR2 YYEEEE. The CDR3 is made up of 15 amino acids.

V gene TRBV5-1 combines with J gene TRBJ2-3; perhaps TRBD2 as D (6 bases). CDR3 length: 15 amino acids. Germline CDR1 SGHRS, CDR2 YFSETQ. V lost 7 bases and J 2 bases, leaving 17 bases between the germline ends. As DNA, the CDR3 is TGCGCCAGCCATAAATCGGGACTCCTCACAGATACGCAGTATTTT. Amino acid sequence: CASHKSGLLTDTQYF.

The chain carries TRBV6-1 and TRBJ2-5; D remains ambiguous. V lost 4 bases and J lost 5, with 11 bases in between. This CDR3 is built from 13 residues. Germline V gene data show CDR1 as MNHNS and CDR2 as SASEGT. The CDR3 DNA reads TGTGCCAGCAGTGTACGGCCTAGGGAGACCCAGTACTTC. Translated, it gives CASSVRPRETQYF.

This clone was seen a few times. This sequence joins TRBV28 and TRBJ1-3, with a tentative D call TRBD1 (5 bases). Per the germline V gene, CDR1 is MDHEN and CDR2 is SYDVKM. CDR3 length equals 16 residues. Trimming cost V 5 bases and J 2 bases, with 16 bases left between them. As DNA, the CDR3 is TGTGCCAGCAGTCCACCGGGGGTAACGCCTGGAAACACCATATATTTT. It specifies CASSPPGVTPGNTIYF.

Only one count was recorded for this clone. V and J are TRBV28 and TRBJ1-1; weak D call: TRBD1 (5 bases). The CDR3 runs 17 residues. Trimming removed 6 bases from V and 2 bases from J, with 22 bases in between. Germline CDR1 reads MDHEN; CDR2 reads SYDVKM. CDR3 amino acids: CASRRHQGIVVNTEAFF. CDR3 bases: TGTGCCAGCAGGCGTCACCAGGGTATAGTAGTTAACACTGAAGCTTTCTTT.

This chain connects TRBV28 to TRBJ2-7; 8 positions agree with TRBD2. The CDR3 is 14 residues long. Germline V lookup: CDR1 MDHEN, CDR2 SYDVKM. V trimming: 5 bases; J trimming: 6 bases; junction bases outside the gene matches: 9. CDR3 coding DNA: TGTGCCAGCAGTCCAGCGGGGGTCCGGGGCGAGCAGTACTTC. It encodes CASSPAGVRGEQYF. Combining the CDR3 with reference TRBV28 and TRBJ2-7 gives the whole variable domain DVKVTQSSRYLVKRTGEKVFLECVQDMDHENMFWYRQDPGLGLRLIYFSYDVKMKEKGDIPEGYSVSREKKERFSLILESASTNQTSMYLCASSPAGVRGEQYFGPGTRLTVT.

The rearrangement joins TRBV29-1 to TRBJ2-1, with 7 bases that match TRBD2. Germline V gives CDR1 SQVTM, CDR2 ANQGSEA. J gave up 6 bases and V 4 bases, and 9 bases lay outside the gene matches. The CDR3 contains 14 residues. CDR3: CSVVLHGRSNEQFF. The CDR3 nucleotides are TGCAGCGTTGTACTTCACGGGAGGTCCAATGAGCAGTTCTTC.

This chain joins TRBV15 and TRBJ2-6; 8 bases are a match to TRBD1. Trimming took 4 bases from V and 2 from J; bases not matched to a gene: 4. CDR1 and CDR2 (germline): LNHNV, YYDKDF (reference sequence). The CDR3 is 16 amino acids. The CDR3 DNA is TGTGCCACCAGCAAACGGACAGGGACTGGGGCCAACGTCCTGACTTTC. Residues: CATSKRTGTGANVLTF.

The J gene is TRBJ2-3, the V gene TRBV7-3; tentatively, D is TRBD2 (6 bases). V lost 4 bases and J lost 0, with 11 bases in between. Germline V gene data show CDR1 as SGHTA and CDR2 as FQGTGA. The CDR3 extends over 15 amino acids. CDR3 amino acids: CASSSISGSTDTQYF. CDR3 nucleotide sequence: TGTGCCAGCAGCTCCATTAGCGGAAGCACAGATACGCAGTATTTT.

This chain links TRBV5-6 with TRBJ2-7; maybe TRBD2 (6 bases). The CDR3 consists of 15 residues. CDR1 is SGHDT and CDR2 is YYEEEE in the germline V gene. V was pared by 5 bases and J by 2 bases, with 17 bases between. CDR3 in amino acids: CASSDGTSRTYEQYF. For the CDR3, the DNA is TGTGCCAGCAGTGATGGGACTTCGCGAACCTACGAGCAGTACTTC.

V and J are TRBV28 and TRBJ2-7, with 7 bases lining up with TRBD2. Germline CDR1 and CDR2: MDHEN and SYDVKM. The CDR3 has 21 residues. The V segment lost 5 bases and the J segment 0 bases; nucleotides outside the gene matches: 25. CDR3 nucleotide sequence: TGTGCCAGCAGTCTACTCCTTCAGACCCTCAAATGGGAGGGAGCCTCCTACGAGCAGTACTTC. Its translation: CASSLLLQTLKWEGASYEQYF.

This clone was detected a few times. V is TRBV19 and J is TRBJ1-2; D call uncertain. Trimming removed 1 base from V and 8 bases from J, with 20 bases in between. The germline V gene has CDR1 LNHDA and CDR2 SQIVND (reference sequence). The CDR3 length is 16 residues. The CDR3 sequence is CASSIVGRSHSGGYTF. The CDR3 nucleotides are TGTGCCAGTAGTATAGTTGGCAGAAGCCACTCCGGGGGCTACACCTTC.

This rearrangement joins TRBV6-1 to TRBJ2-5; 10 positions match TRBD2. V dropped 1 base and J dropped 5; count of bases not matched to a gene: 10. Germline CDR1 reads MNHNS; CDR2 reads SASEGT. This CDR3 is 17 amino acids long. CDR3 nucleotide sequence: TGTGCCAGCAGTGAAGGGAGAGCGGGGGGGCCGTGGGAGACCCAGTACTTC. It specifies CASSEGRAGGPWETQYF.

CDR3 protein: CASSLDRGPGEAFF. The CDR3, as DNA: TGCGCCAGCAGCTTGGACAGGGGGCCGGGTGAAGCTTTCTTT. This chain connects TRBV5-1 to TRBJ1-1, with 9 bases identical to TRBD1. This CDR3 contains 14 residues. The V and J ends lost 0 bases and 7 bases, in that order; junction bases with no gene match: 4. Germline CDR1 reads SGHRS; CDR2 reads YFSETQ.

The rearrangement joins TRBV5-1 to TRBJ2-7; TRBD2 might be the D (5 bases). The CDR3 consists of 13 residues. V was cut by 5 bases and J by 2 bases, with 11 bases left in between. CDR1 and CDR2 from the germline V gene are SGHRS and YFSETQ. CDR3 coding DNA: TGCGCCAGCAGGGAAGGACTCCCCTACGAGCAGTACTTC. Translating gives CASREGLPYEQYF.